Described below is a single T cell receptor (beta chain) sequence and its context. Its target is not known. Germline V lookup: CDR1 MNHEY, CDR2 SVGAGI. The CDR3 runs to 13 residues. V was trimmed by 6 bases and J by 1 base, leaving 9 bases between them. The sample belongs to a study of blood T cells in healthy people across ages. Whole-study results and caveats: PBMCs went unsorted, and a conclusive naive versus antigen-experienced comparison was therefore prevented. In long-lived donors, naive CD4+ cell counts and diversity exceeded those of aged donors. Higher naive T cell percentage went strongly together with higher TCR beta diversity.

With a J-beta primer mix and a sample-barcoded 5' primer, a second PCR ran about 6 to 11 cycles. TCRdb redid the calling of the 5' RACE reads with MiXCR, one entry per CDR3 protein. Of 1,500,000 or so distinct CDR3 sequences in the sample, under 55% were seen once. In each sample, at least 7 million PBMCs were isolated. Sample: blood. The TCR originated in a woman between 18 and 29 years old in good health. V is TRBV6-5 and J is TRBJ1-2; a possible D gene is TRBD1 (5 bases). CDR3 nucleotide sequence: TGTGCCAGCAGACAGGATATTAACTATGGCTACACCTTC. Protein: CASRQDINYGYTF.